One TCR beta chain is described in this entry. This record belongs to a study of cytotoxic CD8 clonotypes in ibrutinib-treated CLL. About the study: For this cohort, patients were some eleven relapsed/refractory and 15 treatment-naive, while 17 to 18 were IGHV unmutated.

From germline, CDR1 is SGHRS and CDR2 YFSETQ. V gave up 4 bases and J gave up 6 bases, with 13 bases separating them. This CDR3 is built from 13 residues. Sequenced by immunoSEQ multiplex PCR; TCRdb stores in-frame clones only, minus some. The sample records 150,000 to 200,000 clones, roughly 86% being singletons. The rearrangement links TRBV5-1 to TRBJ1-2, with a tentative D call TRBD1 (5 bases). Sequenced material: PBMCs, taken after 12 months of ibrutinib treatment. This TCR was recovered from a human donor with chronic lymphocytic leukemia. DNA for the CDR3: TGCGCCAGCAGCGCGGGGACCGCCCATGGCTACACCTTC. It specifies CASSAGTAHGYTF.